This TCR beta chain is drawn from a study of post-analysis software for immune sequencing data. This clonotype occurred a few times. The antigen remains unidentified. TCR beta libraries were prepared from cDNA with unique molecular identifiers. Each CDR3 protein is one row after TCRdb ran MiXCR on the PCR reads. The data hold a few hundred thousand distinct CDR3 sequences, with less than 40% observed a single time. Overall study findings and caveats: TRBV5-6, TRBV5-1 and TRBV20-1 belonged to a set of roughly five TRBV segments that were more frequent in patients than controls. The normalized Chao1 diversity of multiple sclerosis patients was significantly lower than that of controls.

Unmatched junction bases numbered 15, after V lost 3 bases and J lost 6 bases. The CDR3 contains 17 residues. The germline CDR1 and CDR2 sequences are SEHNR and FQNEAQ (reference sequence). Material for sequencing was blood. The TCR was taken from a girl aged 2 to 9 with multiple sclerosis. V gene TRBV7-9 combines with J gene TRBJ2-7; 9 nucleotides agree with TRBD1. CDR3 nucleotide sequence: TGTGCCAGCAGCTTTACTAGACAGGGGGAAAACCTAGGCGAGCAGTACTTC. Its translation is CASSFTRQGENLGEQYF.